This record looks at one T cell receptor (beta chain) sequence and its context. The sample is drawn from a study of blood T cell repertoires in COVID-19. Study-level background: PBMCs, B-cell-depleted T cells, or T cells provided the cDNA or gDNA that made up the material.

Germline CDR1 is LGHNA and CDR2 is YSLEER. V was clipped by 0 bases and J by 3 bases; unmatched bases: 2. The CDR3 is 15 amino acids. The data were produced by immunoSEQ multiplex PCR, yet TCRdb's version contains in-frame clones alone and is incomplete. This table holds a few hundred thousand clones, about 89% found once. Grouping used clinical history reported by participants in a survey and questionnaire. The chain couples TRBV4-3 to TRBJ1-1, with 9 bases fitting TRBD1. This receptor was obtained from a woman between 40 and 50 years old who had been exposed to COVID-19. Sequencing input: PBMCs or T cells enriched from blood (not recorded which). The CDR3 bases are TGCGCCAGCAGCCAAGAGGGACAGGGCGACACTGAAGCTTTCTTT. Translation: CASSQEGQGDTEAFF.